This T cell receptor (beta chain) was retrieved from a study of blood T cell repertoires in COVID-19. Here immunoSEQ multiplex PCR was the method, and the copy in TCRdb shows in-frame clones only, minus some. The sample lists fewer than 150,000 clones, 70% to 85% seen once, with 5.5% to 8% in the top ten. Trimming cost V 6 bases and J 4 bases; bases outside gene matches: 6. Per germline, CDR1 MNHNY and CDR2 SVGAGI (reference sequence). CDR3 length equals 13 residues. The TCR sequence derives from a human donor in a cohort sampled during active COVID-19. The chain combines TRBV6-6 with TRBJ2-7; 7 bases align to TRBD1. The specimen was peripheral blood. CDR3 region: CASSPRGQYEQYF. The CDR3 bases are TGTGCCAGCAGCCCCCGGGGACAGTACGAGCAGTACTTC.